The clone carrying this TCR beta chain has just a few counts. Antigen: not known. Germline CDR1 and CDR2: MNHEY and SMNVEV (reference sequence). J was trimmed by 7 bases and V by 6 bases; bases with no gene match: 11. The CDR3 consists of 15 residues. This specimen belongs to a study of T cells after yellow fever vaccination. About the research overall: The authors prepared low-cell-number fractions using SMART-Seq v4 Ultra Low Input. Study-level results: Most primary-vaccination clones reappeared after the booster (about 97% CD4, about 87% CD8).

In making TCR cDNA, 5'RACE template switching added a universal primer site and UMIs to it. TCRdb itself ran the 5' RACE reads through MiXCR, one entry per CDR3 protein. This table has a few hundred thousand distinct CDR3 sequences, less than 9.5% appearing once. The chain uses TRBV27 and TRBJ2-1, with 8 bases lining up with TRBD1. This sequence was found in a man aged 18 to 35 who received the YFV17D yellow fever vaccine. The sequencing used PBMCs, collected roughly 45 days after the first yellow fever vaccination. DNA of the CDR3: TGTGCCAGCAGCCCTGGGACAGGAGCTGTAAATGAGCAGTTCTTC. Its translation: CASSPGTGAVNEQFF.